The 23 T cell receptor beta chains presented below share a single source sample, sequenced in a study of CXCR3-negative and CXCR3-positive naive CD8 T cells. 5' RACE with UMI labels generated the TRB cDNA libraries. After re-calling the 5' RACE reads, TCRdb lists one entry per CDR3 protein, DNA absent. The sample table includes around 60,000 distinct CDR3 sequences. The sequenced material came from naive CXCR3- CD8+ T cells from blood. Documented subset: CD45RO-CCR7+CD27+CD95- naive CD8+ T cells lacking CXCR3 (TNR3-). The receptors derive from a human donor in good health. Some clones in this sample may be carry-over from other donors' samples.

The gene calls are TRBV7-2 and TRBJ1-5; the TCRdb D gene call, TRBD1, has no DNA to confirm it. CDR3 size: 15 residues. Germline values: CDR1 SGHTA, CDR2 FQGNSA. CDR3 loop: CASSLDGGAGQPQHF.

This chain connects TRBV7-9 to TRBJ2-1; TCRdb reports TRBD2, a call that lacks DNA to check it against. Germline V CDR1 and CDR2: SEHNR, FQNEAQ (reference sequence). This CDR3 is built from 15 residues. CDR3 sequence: CASSLRTTLADEQFF.

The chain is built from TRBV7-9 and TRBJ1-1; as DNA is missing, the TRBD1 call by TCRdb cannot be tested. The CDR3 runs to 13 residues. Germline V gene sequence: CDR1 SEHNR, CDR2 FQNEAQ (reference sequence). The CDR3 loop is CASSVLQGAEAFF.

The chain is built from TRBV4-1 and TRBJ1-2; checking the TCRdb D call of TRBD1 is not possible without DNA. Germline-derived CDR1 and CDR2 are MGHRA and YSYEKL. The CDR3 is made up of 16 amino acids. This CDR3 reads CASSQTFDSSSYGYTF.

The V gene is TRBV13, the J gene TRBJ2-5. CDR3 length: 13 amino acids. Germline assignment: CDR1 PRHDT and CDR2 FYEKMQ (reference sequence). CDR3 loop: CASRLNSEETQYF.

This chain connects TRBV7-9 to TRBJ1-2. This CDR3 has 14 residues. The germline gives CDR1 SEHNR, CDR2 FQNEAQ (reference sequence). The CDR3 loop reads CASSGREEHYGYTF.

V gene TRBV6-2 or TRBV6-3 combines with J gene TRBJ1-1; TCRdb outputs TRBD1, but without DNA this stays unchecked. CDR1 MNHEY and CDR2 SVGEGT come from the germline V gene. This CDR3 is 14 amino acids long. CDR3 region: CASSSIGGNTEAFF.

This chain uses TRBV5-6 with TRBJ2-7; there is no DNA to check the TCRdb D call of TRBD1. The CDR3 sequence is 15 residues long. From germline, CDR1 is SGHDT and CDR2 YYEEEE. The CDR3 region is CASSLAGQSSYEQYF.

This CDR3 reads CSVEPEDSYEQYF. The V and J genes are TRBV29-1 and TRBJ2-7. The CDR3 contains 13 residues. Germline CDR1 reads SQVTM; CDR2 reads ANQGSEA.

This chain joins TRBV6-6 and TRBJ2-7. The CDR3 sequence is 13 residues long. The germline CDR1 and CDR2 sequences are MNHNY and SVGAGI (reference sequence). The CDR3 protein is CASSYSPSYEQYF.

CDR3 residues: CASSYSSPPYNEKLFF. This chain connects TRBV6-5 to TRBJ1-4; absent DNA, TCRdb's TRBD1 call cannot be checked. Per the germline V gene, CDR1 is MNHEY and CDR2 is SVGAGI. CDR3 size: 16 residues.

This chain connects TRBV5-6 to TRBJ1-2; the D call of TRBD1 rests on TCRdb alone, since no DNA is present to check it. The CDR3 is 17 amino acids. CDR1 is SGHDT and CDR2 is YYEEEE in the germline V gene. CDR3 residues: CASSLGRSGSYRHGYTF.

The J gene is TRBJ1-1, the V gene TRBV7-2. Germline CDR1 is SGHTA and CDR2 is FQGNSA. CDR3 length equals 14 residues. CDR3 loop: CASSLAVGNTEAFF. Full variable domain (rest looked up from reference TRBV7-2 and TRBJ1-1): GAGVSQSPSNKVTEKGKDVELRCDPISGHTALYWYRQSLGQGLEFLIYFQGNSAPDKSGLPSDRFSAERTGGSVSTLTIQRTQQEDSAVYLCASSLAVGNTEAFFGQGTRLTVV.

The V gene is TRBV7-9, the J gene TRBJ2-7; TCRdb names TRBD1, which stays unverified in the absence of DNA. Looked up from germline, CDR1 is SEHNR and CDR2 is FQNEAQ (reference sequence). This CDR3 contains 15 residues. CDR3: CASSSTRDNSYEQYF. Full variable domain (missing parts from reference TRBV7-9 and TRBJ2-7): DTGVSQNPRHKITKRGQNVTFRCDPISEHNRLYWYRQTLGQGPEFLTYFQNEAQLEKSRLLSDRFSAERPKGSFSTLEIQRTEQGDSAMYLCASSSTRDNSYEQYFGPGTRLTVT.

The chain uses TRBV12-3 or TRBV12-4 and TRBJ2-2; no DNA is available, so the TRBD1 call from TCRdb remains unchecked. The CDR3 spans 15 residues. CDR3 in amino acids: CASSLTSGGPGELFF.

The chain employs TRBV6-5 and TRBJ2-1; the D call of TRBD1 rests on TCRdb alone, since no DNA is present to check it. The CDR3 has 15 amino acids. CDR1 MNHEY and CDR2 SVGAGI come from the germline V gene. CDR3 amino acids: CASSLLGTSYNEQFF.

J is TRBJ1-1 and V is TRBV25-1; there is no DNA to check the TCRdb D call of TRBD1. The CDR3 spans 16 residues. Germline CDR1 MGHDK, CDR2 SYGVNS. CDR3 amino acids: CASSETGGGLNAEAFF.

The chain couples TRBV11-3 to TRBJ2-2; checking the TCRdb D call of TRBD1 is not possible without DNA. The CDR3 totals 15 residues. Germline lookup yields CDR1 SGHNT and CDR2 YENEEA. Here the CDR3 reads CASSTQGKNTRELFF. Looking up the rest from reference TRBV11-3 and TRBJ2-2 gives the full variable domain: EAGVVQSPRYKIIEKKQPVAFWCNPISGHNTLYWYLQNLGQGPELLIRYENEEAVDDSQLPKDRFSAERLKGVDSTLKIQPAELGDSAVYLCASSTQGKNTRELFFGEGSRLTVL.

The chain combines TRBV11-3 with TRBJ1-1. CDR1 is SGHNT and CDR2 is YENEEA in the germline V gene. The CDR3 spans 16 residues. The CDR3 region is CASSLDYGREDTEAFF.

CDR3 loop: CASSYPDRESRNTEAFF. V is TRBV6-2 or TRBV6-3 and J is TRBJ1-1; there is no DNA to check the TCRdb D call of TRBD1. The CDR3 extends over 17 amino acids. CDR1 and CDR2 (germline): MNHEY, SVGEGT.

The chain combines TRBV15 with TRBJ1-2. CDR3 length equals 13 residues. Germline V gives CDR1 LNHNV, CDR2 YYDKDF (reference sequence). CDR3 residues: CATHSVPNYGYTF.

The chain's CDR3 is CASTLASEQFF. The chain couples TRBV6-2 or TRBV6-3 to TRBJ2-1; the TRBD2 assignment by TCRdb is unverifiable without DNA. This CDR3 has 11 amino acids. The germline CDR1 and CDR2 sequences are MNHEY and SVGEGT.

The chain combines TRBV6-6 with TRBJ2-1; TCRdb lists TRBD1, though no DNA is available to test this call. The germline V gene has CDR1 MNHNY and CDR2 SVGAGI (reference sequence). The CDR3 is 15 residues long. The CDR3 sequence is CASSPLGRRANEQFF.